These T cell receptor beta chains were read from a single sample in a study of cytomegalovirus exposure and HLA in healthy donors. TCRdb's table, derived via immunoSEQ multiplex PCR, lists solely in-frame clones and lacks some. Seen here are approximately 200,000 clones, approximately 79% observed once, and the top ten hold approximately 4.4%. Sequenced: PBMCs. The source is a woman aged 25 to 39 in good health and CMV-seropositive. CDR3s include the opening cysteine and the closing phenylalanine or tryptophan.

>11|TRBV2
CASSDFAEAFF
>17|TRBV11-2
CASMLLAGGSSYNEQFF
>13|TRBV29-1
CSARAGGYNEQFF
>12|TRBV4-1
CASSQGAGGQYF
>15|TRBV19
CASSIGGGAGSPLHF
>13|TRBV6-1
CASSDWSHNEQFF
>14|TRBV30
CAWSAGVRGETQYF
>15|TRBV6-1
CASSPTSGGRETQYF
>14|TRBV2
CASSLYRGRYEQYF
>13|TRBV29-1
CSALSLAKNIQYF
>14|TRBV5-1
CASSDVQGFGKLFF
>14|TRBV6-6
CASSWDRLNTEAFF
>16|TRBV7-2
CASSLGLAAFVGEQFF
>15|TRBV5-1
CASRRGTANTGELFF
>14|TRBV5-1
CASSPGTAGNTIYF
>15|TRBV11-2
CASSSPWEAQETQYF
>14|TRBV18
CASSPPQSSYEQYF
>14|TRBV5-4
CASSFDYKWGEQYF
>15|TRBV7-2
CASSPPQGNGQPQHF
>14|TRBV11-2
CASSLVGAYTEAFF
>15|TRBV5-1
CASSSLNQGNDGYTF
>16|TRBV7-2
CASSPTRGRGDYEQYF
>15|TRBV5-5
CASSAGDGSSYEQYF
>18|TRBV18
CASSPPSMLSGAKNIQYF
>15|TRBV7-9
CASSSGQGIPNEQFF
>17|TRBV7-9
CASSPRTGGAGKAEAFF
>14|TRBV19
CASSTTATNEKLFF
>16|TRBV18
CASSPPDRGIQNIQYF
>15|TRBV9
CASSAGTGRQETQYF
>13|TRBV2
CASSEGQDYGYTF
>13|TRBV6-1
CASRGHGLWEQYF
>17|TRBV27
CASSPLPGRASTDTQYF
>13|TRBV4-2
CASSQDGSGGQFF
>15|TRBV11-2
CASSFVDRLEETQYF
>14|TRBV18
CASSPGLALDTQYF
>14|TRBV5-4
CASSLEWGGSGYTF
>14|TRBV7-2
CASSSGGGSNEQYF
>16|TRBV18
CASSPSSSGNTGELFF
>18|TRBV5-1
CASSLGASGGIEGNEQFF
>13|TRBV7-2
CASSLARTGELFF
>13|TRBV27
CASRIRGNQPQHF
>16|TRBV10-2
CASTPLGGANTGELFF
>13|TRBV2
CASSVRGFYGYTF
>11|TRBV2
CASRGGGGYTF
>14|TRBV27
CASSSDRGRGEQYF
>15|TRBV19
CASTINRGSNQPQHF
>17|TRBV4-2
CASSHGTSGADTDTQYF
>15|TRBV19
CASSPFAGVAYEQYF
>13|TRBV25-1
CASSNLRGTEAFF
>15|TRBV6-5
CASRGEGVSYNEQFF
>16|TRBV19
CASKTPLLAEQETQYF
>14|TRBV4-3
CASSQENARYEQFF